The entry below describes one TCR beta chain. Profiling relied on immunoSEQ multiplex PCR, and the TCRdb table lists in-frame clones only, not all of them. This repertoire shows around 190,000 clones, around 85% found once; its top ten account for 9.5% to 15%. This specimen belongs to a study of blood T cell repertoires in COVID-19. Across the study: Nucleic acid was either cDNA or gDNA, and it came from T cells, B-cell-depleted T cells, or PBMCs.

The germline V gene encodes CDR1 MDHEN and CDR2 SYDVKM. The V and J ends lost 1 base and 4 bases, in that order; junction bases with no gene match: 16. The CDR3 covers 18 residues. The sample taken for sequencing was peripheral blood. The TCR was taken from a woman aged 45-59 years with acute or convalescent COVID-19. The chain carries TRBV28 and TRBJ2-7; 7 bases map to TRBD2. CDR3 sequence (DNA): TGTGCCAGCAGTTTATCCCGGTTGGGTGTGCAGGGAGGGTACGAGCAGTACTTC. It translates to CASSLSRLGVQGGYEQYF.